One sample yielded the 10 T cell receptor beta chains listed below, sequenced in a study of cytomegalovirus exposure and HLA in healthy donors (dated by TCRdb to 2017 to 2019). The library relied on the immunoSEQ multiplex PCR assay. The multiplex PCR relied on a mix of 60 forward primers for TCR Vbeta segments and 13 reverse primers for TCR Jbeta segments. In TCRdb, the immuneACCESS table is reduced to in-frame sequences with V and J assigned. These tables do not hold every clone; where another copy was compared, an unresolved V gene accounts for under half, and the others remain unexplained. Across this sample there are 150,000 to 250,000 clones, with approximately 85% seen only once. The ten most abundant clones make up around 1.6% of the sample. The sample consisted of PBMCs. The receptor set was obtained from a girl between 10 and 17 years old in good health and CMV-seropositive.

This clone was seen once. The V call is TRBV10-3, the J call TRBJ1-2; 9 bases are a match to TRBD1. This CDR3 is built from 15 residues. V lost 6 bases and J lost 4; bases outside the gene matches: 9. From germline, CDR1 is ENHRY and CDR2 SYGVKD. The CDR3 region is CAISPGQGGGYGYTF. CDR3 in DNA: TGTGCCATCAGCCCGGGACAGGGTGGGGGCTATGGCTACACCTTC.

CDR3 protein: CASLNTEAFF. The CDR3 coding sequence is TGTGCCAGTTTAAACACTGAAGCTTTCTTT. This chain uses TRBV6-6 with TRBJ1-1; D gene ambiguous. The CDR3 is 10 amino acids. The germline V gene encodes CDR1 MNHNY and CDR2 SVGAGI (reference sequence). Deletions cut 9 bases from V and 2 bases from J, with 4 bases between.

The CDR3 bases are TGTGCCAGTAGACACATGGGACAGCGGGCCAACGTCCTGACTTTC. Protein sequence: CASRHMGQRANVLTF. This sequence joins TRBV19 and TRBJ2-6, with 7 bases matching TRBD1. Trimming took 6 bases from V and 5 from J; bases not matched to a gene: 7. The CDR3 runs to 15 residues. Germline V gene lookup returns CDR1 LNHDA and CDR2 SQIVND (reference sequence).

In its sample, this clone was seen once. The rearrangement uses TRBV10-3 and TRBJ2-1, with TRBD1 identical over 11 bases. Germline CDR1 reads ENHRY; CDR2 reads SYGVKD. CDR3 size: 16 residues. The V segment lost 0 bases and the J segment 7 bases; nucleotides outside the gene matches: 5. The CDR3 sequence: CAISESGQGALNEQFF. In nucleotides, the CDR3 is TGTGCCATCAGTGAGTCTGGACAGGGGGCGTTGAATGAGCAGTTCTTC.

This chain links TRBV19 with TRBJ1-2; 8 positions agree with TRBD1. Germline V gene data show CDR1 as LNHDA and CDR2 as SQIVND (reference sequence). The CDR3 has 14 residues. The trim removed 6 bases at V and 2 bases at J, leaving 5 bases unmatched. This CDR3 reads CASRPWTGNYGYTF. The DNA of the CDR3 is TGTGCCAGTAGGCCTTGGACAGGGAACTATGGCTACACCTTC.

Here the CDR3 DNA reads TGTGCCAGCAGCGTAGCCGCAGGGGTCTCCTACGAGCAGTACTTC. It is translated as CASSVAAGVSYEQYF. This chain uses TRBV9 with TRBJ2-7; the D gene is possibly TRBD1 (6 bases). V lost 0 bases, J lost 0 bases, and 10 bases lay in between. CDR3 length equals 15 residues. CDR1 SGDLS and CDR2 YYNGEE come from the germline V gene.

This rearrangement joins TRBV10-2 to TRBJ1-5; TRBD1 matches 8 bases. V lost 5 bases to trimming and J lost 4 bases; unmatched junction nucleotides: 7. The germline CDR1 and CDR2 sequences are WSHSY and SAAADI. The CDR3 has 15 residues. CDR3 bases: TGCGCCAGCAGTTCCCTAGGGACAGGAAATCAGCCCCAGCATTTT. It specifies CASSSLGTGNQPQHF.

The rearrangement uses TRBV2 and TRBJ2-5; weak D call: TRBD2 (6 bases). The CDR3 length is 14 residues. Germline CDR1 and CDR2: SNHLY and FYNNEI. Trimming removed 3 bases at V and 1 base at J, with 9 bases between. In DNA, the CDR3 is TGTGCCAGCAGTGATTGGCGGGGCCAAGAGACCCAGTACTTC. Amino acids: CASSDWRGQETQYF.

This clone occurred a few times. This chain links TRBV25-1 with TRBJ1-6; 8 bases fit TRBD1. V shed 3 bases, J shed 8 bases, and the junction held 9 bases outside the gene matches. CDR3 size: 16 residues. Per the germline V gene, CDR1 is MGHDK and CDR2 is SYGVNS. CDR3 sequence (DNA): TGTGCCAGCAGTGATCGTTCAGGGGGCTTGGATTCACCCCTCCACTTT. It encodes CASSDRSGGLDSPLHF. The full variable domain, in which reference TRBV25-1 and TRBJ1-6 provide the parts outside the CDR3, is EADIYQTPRYLVIGTGKKITLECSQTMGHDKMYWYQQDPGMELHLIHYSYGVNSTEKGDLSSESTVSRIRTEHFPLTLESARPSHTSQYLCASSDRSGGLDSPLHFGNGTRLTVT.

This clone was found a few times. V usage is TRBV6-6 and J usage is TRBJ2-5; D possibly corresponds to TRBD1 (6 bases). Germline CDR1 is MNHNY and CDR2 is SVGAGI (reference sequence). This CDR3 is built from 13 residues. V was trimmed by 8 bases and J by 5 bases, leaving 15 bases between them. CDR3 sequence: CASSQGQRETQYF. CDR3 coding DNA: TGTGCCAGCTCCCAGGGGCAGAGGGAGACCCAGTACTTC.